The rows below give T cell receptor beta chains drawn from one sample of a study of Ad26.COV2.S vaccination and SARS-CoV-2 variants. This table comes from immunoSEQ multiplex PCR, and its TCRdb copy is limited to in-frame clones, with some not included. The sample includes about 97,000 clones, 60% to 85% of them seen just once. The specimen comprised peripheral blood, sampled after recovery from COVID-19. The receptors shown here come from a human donor who had recovered from COVID-19. CDR3s include the opening cysteine and the closing phenylalanine or tryptophan. D genes are given only for firm matches. A row's size may be missing; if present it is once, few, many or a size class.

D gene,V gene,J gene,clone size,CDR3 protein,CDR3 DNA
TRBD1,TRBV2,TRBJ1-5,NA,CASSGGTGVRGNQPQHF,TGTGCCAGCAGTGGCGGGACAGGGGTTCGAGGCAATCAGCCCCAGCATTTT
NA,TRBV6-1,TRBJ1-6,NA,CASSELVGSYNSPLHF,TGTGCCAGCAGTGAACTTGTGGGAAGCTATAATTCACCCCTCCACTTT
NA,TRBV7-9,TRBJ2-1,NA,CASTQGYARWAGEQFF,TGTGCCAGCACCCAGGGGTACGCGCGGTGGGCCGGTGAGCAGTTCTTC
NA,TRBV27,TRBJ1-2,NA,CASSFSGVNYGYTF,TGTGCCAGCAGTTTTTCAGGGGTTAACTATGGCTACACCTTC
NA,TRBV11-3,TRBJ1-1,NA,CASSFNLNTEAFF,TGTGCCAGCAGCTTCAACTTGAACACTGAAGCTTTCTTT
TRBD1,TRBV2,TRBJ1-2,NA,CASRGTGIGGYTF,TGTGCCAGCAGGGGGACAGGGATCGGGGGCTACACCTTC
NA,TRBV28,TRBJ2-7,NA,CASSSPQGTSYEQYF,TGTGCCAGCAGTTCCCCACAGGGAACCTCCTACGAGCAGTACTTC
NA,TRBV10-3,TRBJ1-6,few,CAIRAAEGGSPLHF,TGTGCCATCAGAGCAGCGGAGGGGGGTTCACCCCTCCACTTT
NA,TRBV14,TRBJ1-4,NA,CASSQEGAVDEKLFF,TGTGCCAGCAGCCAAGAAGGGGCTGTAGATGAAAAACTGTTTTTT
NA,TRBV30,TRBJ2-5,once,CAWSVHGSETQYF,TGTGCCTGGAGTGTACATGGGAGTGAGACCCAGTACTTC
NA,TRBV28,TRBJ1-2,NA,CASSFQDGYTF,TGTGCCAGCAGTTTCCAGGATGGCTACACCTTC
NA,TRBV7-2,TRBJ1-2,NA,CASSLDDRFYGYTF,TGTGCCAGCAGCTTAGACGACAGGTTCTATGGCTACACCTTC
TRBD1,TRBV7-9,TRBJ2-2,NA,CASRVGQGNTGELFF,TGTGCCAGCAGAGTGGGACAGGGGAACACCGGGGAGCTGTTTTTT
NA,TRBV19,TRBJ1-4,NA,CASSRGTANEKLFF,TGTGCCAGTAGCCGCGGGACGGCTAATGAAAAACTGTTTTTT
NA,TRBV28,TRBJ2-7,few,CASSFALYTYEQYF,TGTGCCAGCAGTTTCGCCCTCTACACCTACGAGCAGTACTTC
NA,TRBV3-1/TRBV3-2,TRBJ1-2,NA,CASSQGGGNYGYTF,TGTGCCAGCAGCCAAGGGGGAGGCAACTATGGCTACACCTTC
TRBD1,TRBV27,TRBJ2-1,NA,CASSPTPWTGVSSYNEQFF,TGTGCCAGCAGCCCAACACCGTGGACAGGAGTCAGCTCCTACAATGAGCAGTTCTTC
NA,TRBV6-2/TRBV6-3,TRBJ2-5,few,CASSYSTSSLETQYF,TGTGCCAGCAGTTACTCGACTTCCAGTCTTGAGACCCAGTACTTC
NA,TRBV24-1,TRBJ2-1,once,CATSGLGYNEQFF,TGTGCCACCAGTGGACTCGGGTACAATGAGCAGTTCTTC
TRBD2,TRBV28,TRBJ2-3,NA,CASRTSGTDTQYF,TGTGCCAGCCGGACTAGCGGAACAGATACGCAGTATTTT
TRBD1,TRBV7-6,TRBJ1-2,NA,CASRTPGQGADGYTF,TGTGCCAGCAGGACACCGGGACAGGGGGCGGATGGCTACACCTTC
TRBD1,TRBV28,TRBJ1-2,NA,CASKRQGSWGYTF,TGTGCCAGCAAAAGACAGGGATCATGGGGCTACACCTTC
TRBD1,TRBV6-5,TRBJ1-2,NA,CASRWTGQGGYTF,TGTGCCAGCAGATGGACAGGGCAGGGTGGCTACACCTTC
TRBD1,TRBV24-1,TRBJ2-1,NA,CATSDPGTGGRHEQFF,TGTGCCACCAGTGATCCCGGGACAGGGGGCCGGCATGAGCAGTTCTTC
NA,TRBV3-1/TRBV3-2,TRBJ1-1,NA,CASSGGGNTEAFF,TGTGCCAGCAGCGGAGGGGGGAACACTGAAGCTTTCTTT
TRBD1,TRBV5-1,TRBJ2-3,NA,CASSLGATGGDTQYF,TGCGCCAGCAGCTTGGGGGCGACAGGGGGCGATACGCAGTATTTT
NA,TRBV19,TRBJ1-3,NA,CASSIYWLGNTIYF,TGTGCCAGTAGTATTTACTGGCTGGGAAACACCATATATTTT
TRBD1,TRBV3-1/TRBV3-2,TRBJ1-2,NA,CASSQPDRAHGYTF,TGTGCCAGCAGCCAACCCGACAGGGCTCATGGCTACACCTTC
NA,TRBV7-6,TRBJ2-3,NA,CASSLGLAGATDTQYF,TGTGCCAGCAGCTTAGGCCTTGCGGGGGCCACAGATACGCAGTATTTT
NA,TRBV12-3/TRBV12-4,TRBJ1-2,NA,CASRVVGGGYTF,TGTGCCAGCAGAGTCGTGGGTGGTGGCTACACCTTC
TRBD1,TRBV7-9,TRBJ1-1,few,CASSLRQGLAEAFF,TGTGCCAGCAGCCTACGACAGGGTCTCGCTGAAGCTTTCTTT
NA,TRBV23-1,TRBJ2-3,NA,CASSNLAPDTQYF,TGCGCCAGCAGCAATTTAGCGCCAGATACGCAGTATTTT
NA,TRBV4-3,TRBJ1-2,NA,CASSQDWIQTNYGYTF,TGCGCCAGCAGCCAAGATTGGATACAGACGAACTATGGCTACACCTTC
NA,TRBV9,TRBJ1-6,once,CASSSRAGTYNSPLHF,TGTGCCAGCAGCTCCCGAGCAGGGACCTATAATTCACCCCTCCACTTT
NA,TRBV2,TRBJ2-2,NA,CASSEIEVGELFF,TGTGCCAGCAGTGAAATCGAGGTCGGGGAGCTGTTTTTT
NA,TRBV28,TRBJ2-7,NA,CASSHTNLGGNYEQYF,TGTGCCAGCAGTCACACGAACCTGGGGGGCAACTACGAGCAGTACTTC
NA,TRBV28,TRBJ2-7,NA,CASVRPGLYEQYF,TGTGCCAGCGTGCGGCCCGGTCTCTACGAGCAGTACTTC